The 8 T cell receptor beta chains in this list originate from one sample, sequenced in a study of technical replicates of blood from a few donors. Using immunoSEQ multiplex PCR, the repertoire was profiled, and TCRdb retains in-frame clones only, with some absent. The data contain around 61,000 clones, 86% of them singletons. Sequencing input: PBMCs. Receptors originate from a human donor in good health. Some clones in this sample may be carry-over from other donors' samples.

V and J are TRBV12-5 and TRBJ1-5; no reliable D call. The CDR3 is 14 amino acids. Germline V gene sequence: CDR1 LGHNT, CDR2 FRNRAP. V shed 6 bases and J shed 2 bases, with 11 bases lying between them. The CDR3 nucleotides read TGTGCTAGTGGCCGGGAAGGCGGCAATCAGCCCCAGCATTTT. It yields the protein CASGREGGNQPQHF.

The chain couples TRBV4-3 to TRBJ1-3, with no clear D. Trimming removed 1 base at V and 0 bases at J, with 7 bases between. The CDR3 is 15 amino acids. Per the germline V gene, CDR1 is LGHNA and CDR2 is YSLEER. The CDR3 is CASSQAAISGNTIYF. The CDR3 DNA follows: TGCGCCAGCAGCCAAGCTGCTATCTCTGGAAACACCATATATTTT.

This sequence joins TRBV7-2 and TRBJ2-2, with 7 bases aligning to TRBD1. The V and J ends lost 4 bases and 7 bases, in that order; junction bases with no gene match: 0. CDR1 is SGHTA and CDR2 is FQGNSA in the germline V gene. The CDR3 is made up of 12 amino acids. In nucleotides, the CDR3 is TGTGCCAGCAGCTGGGACAGCGGGGAGCTGTTTTTT. It translates to CASSWDSGELFF.

V is TRBV13 and J is TRBJ2-7; TRBD2 might be the D (5 bases). The CDR3 loop spans 15 amino acids. Between the trimmed V and J ends, which lost 4 bases and 2 bases, there was a span of 15 bases. CDR1 PRHDT and CDR2 FYEKMQ come from the germline V gene (reference sequence). The chain's CDR3 is CASSSYGVGAYEQYF. CDR3 nucleotides: TGTGCCAGCAGCTCATACGGGGTGGGCGCCTACGAGCAGTACTTC.

This clone was seen once. V is TRBV15 and J is TRBJ2-7, with a weak D call TRBD2 (6 bases). Deletions cut 1 base from V and 3 bases from J, with 13 bases between. The CDR3 spans 15 residues. In germline, CDR1 is LNHNV, CDR2 YYDKDF (reference sequence). The CDR3 is CATSRVAGFDYEQYF. The DNA of the CDR3 is TGTGCCACCAGCAGAGTTGCGGGGTTCGACTACGAGCAGTACTTC.

This chain connects TRBV19 to TRBJ2-7, with a tentative D call TRBD1 (6 bases). Germline V gives CDR1 LNHDA, CDR2 SQIVND (reference sequence). The CDR3 loop spans 14 amino acids. V lost 3 bases to trimming and J lost 4 bases, with 13 bases between them. Here the CDR3 reads CASSIGGAVYEQYF. CDR3 DNA sequence: TGTGCCAGTAGTATTGGGGGCGCGGTATACGAGCAGTACTTC.

The chain joins TRBV7-2 to TRBJ2-7; 8 bases are a match to TRBD2. Looked up from germline, CDR1 is SGHTA and CDR2 is FQGNSA. The CDR3 has 13 amino acids. V trimming: 5 bases; J trimming: 4 bases; junction bases outside the gene matches: 4. The CDR3, as DNA: TGTGCCAGCAGCCCCGGGGGGGGGTACGAGCAGTACTTC. It codes for CASSPGGGYEQYF.

Only a few counts were recorded for this clone. This rearrangement joins TRBV19 to TRBJ2-1, with 7 positions matching TRBD2. CDR1 LNHDA and CDR2 SQIVND come from the germline V gene (reference sequence). The ends lost 6 bases at V and 4 bases at J; junction bases unmatched: 6. This CDR3 is 14 amino acids long. CDR3 residues: CASRTGLGYNEQFF. The CDR3 DNA is TGTGCCAGTAGAACTGGACTAGGGTACAATGAGCAGTTCTTC.